The subject of this entry is one T cell receptor beta chain. Assay used: immunoSEQ multiplex PCR; TCRdb lists only in-frame clones, some missing. The repertoire holds some 130,000 clones, with roughly 90% as singletons. This sample stems from a study of control samples from healthy donors and cancer patients. Sequencing used blood. The sequence was collected from a man aged 35 to 55 in good health.

CDR3 residues: CASSLAGTGASEQYF. CDR3 bases: TGTGCCAGCAGCTTGGCCGGGACAGGGGCCTCCGAGCAGTACTTC. The gene calls are TRBV5-8 and TRBJ2-7, with 10 bases lining up with TRBD1. In germline, CDR1 is SGHTS, CDR2 YDEGEE. The junction had 6 bases not matched to a gene; V was cut back by 0 bases and J by 6 bases. CDR3 length equals 15 residues.